This TCR beta chain originates from a study of blood T cell repertoires in COVID-19. The germline gives CDR1 MDHEN, CDR2 SYDVKM. V was clipped by 4 bases and J by 5 bases, with 14 bases between them. The CDR3 runs 14 residues. The data were produced by immunoSEQ multiplex PCR, yet TCRdb's version contains in-frame clones alone and is incomplete. The sample has approximately 330,000 clones; roughly 87% are singletons. Material for sequencing was peripheral blood. The sequence derives from a young man with COVID-19, enrolled during active disease. The chain joins TRBV28 to TRBJ2-5; a weak D match, TRBD2 (5 bases). The CDR3 DNA follows: TGTGCCAGCAGTTACCAGCGGAGGAAGGAGACCCAGTACTTC. Translating it yields CASSYQRRKETQYF. Variable domain in full (rest from reference TRBV28 and TRBJ2-5): DVKVTQSSRYLVKRTGEKVFLECVQDMDHENMFWYRQDPGLGLRLIYFSYDVKMKEKGDIPEGYSVSREKKERFSLILESASTNQTSMYLCASSYQRRKETQYFGPGTRLLVL.